Many counts were recorded for the clone carrying this T cell receptor beta chain. This specimen comes from a study of T cells in Graves' hyperthyroidism and ophthalmopathy. Amplification of TCR beta CDR3 regions was performed using RNA transcripts as template. Primed by the HTBI set, a first-round RT-PCR was run on the TCR CDR3. In TCRdb, the multiplex PCR reads were re-called with MiXCR into one record per CDR3 protein. Here the sample spans around 200,000 distinct CDR3 sequences, about 18% being singletons. The material sequenced was blood. The TCR originated in a man aged 40-49 years with Graves' hyperthyroidism.

In DNA form, the CDR3 reads TGTGCCAGCAGCTCGGGACTTTTTCTCAATGAGCAGTTCTTC. This translates into CASSSGLFLNEQFF. The chain carries TRBV7-9 and TRBJ2-1; possibly TRBD2 for D (6 bases). Germline values: CDR1 SEHNR, CDR2 FQNEAQ (reference sequence). V dropped 4 bases and J dropped 6 bases, with 13 bases sitting between them. The CDR3 covers 14 residues.